This T cell receptor beta chain was found in a study of radiotherapy plus CTLA-4 blockade in lung cancer. Study details: Disease control was achieved by approximately 32% of patients, and objective responses by 18%.

General study points: Once radiotherapy plus ipilimumab had been given, TCR clones derived from tumor expanded in blood. Early clonal dynamics of blood T cells, together with interferon-beta, were reported as the best response predictor.

Trimming shortened V by 0 bases and J by 2 bases, and 11 bases separated the two germline ends. CDR1 is SGHRS, CDR2 YFSETQ, per germline. CDR3 length: 15 amino acids. Focal radiation plus CTLA-4 blockade with ipilimumab was administered to patients who had chemo-refractory metastatic non-small-cell lung cancer. On this clone: Its antigen is undetermined.

Measured with immunoSEQ multiplex PCR; TCRdb has only the in-frame clones, and not every one. Here the sample spans about 62,000 clones, 70% to 80% being singletons. V gene TRBV5-1 combines with J gene TRBJ1-1; the D is unclear. This receptor was taken from a human donor with non-small cell lung cancer who had a complete response to radiotherapy plus ipilimumab. The material was peripheral blood, obtained from a patient treated with radiotherapy plus ipilimumab. This CDR3 is CASSLVPVDNTEAFF. The CDR3 DNA follows: TGCGCCAGCAGCTTGGTACCTGTAGACAACACTGAAGCTTTCTTT.